The 28 T cell receptor beta chains presented below share a single source sample, sequenced in a study of Graves' ophthalmopathy and Graves' hyperthyroidism. Transcripts of RNA were the source for amplifying TCR beta CDR3 regions. HTBI primers served in a first-round RT-PCR, which a second-round multiplex PCR followed. TCRdb re-called the multiplex PCR reads through MiXCR, storing one row per CDR3 protein. The profile shows roughly 500,000 distinct CDR3 sequences, 14% of them singletons. The material sequenced was blood. The receptors here all came from a woman aged 30 to 39 with Graves' ophthalmopathy.

This clonotype has ten or more counts. The chain employs TRBV20-1 and TRBJ2-7; D is perhaps TRBD2 (6 bases). The germline gives CDR1 DFQATT, CDR2 SNEGSKA (reference sequence). Trimming shortened V by 6 bases and J by 1 base, and 13 bases separated the two germline ends. This CDR3 is 13 amino acids long. The CDR3 coding sequence is TGCAGTGCCCGGGGAGGCAGGTCCTACGAGCAGTACTTC. Its protein product is CSARGGRSYEQYF.

The sample holds many counts of this clonotype. The chain is built from TRBV24-1 and TRBJ2-7; D may be TRBD2 (6 bases). V lost 5 bases and J lost 6, with 16 bases in between. There are 14 residues in the CDR3. Germline CDR1 KGHDR, CDR2 SFDVKD. The CDR3 loop is CATSGLDPGGEQYF. CDR3 coding DNA: TGTGCCACCAGTGGGCTTGATCCCGGGGGCGAGCAGTACTTC.

The chain employs TRBV12-3 or TRBV12-4 and TRBJ2-3, with D maybe TRBD1 (5 bases). V lost 3 bases and J lost 0, with 10 bases in between. This CDR3 spans 15 amino acids. The CDR3 DNA follows: TGTGCCAGCAGTTTCCACAGGCGAAGCACAGATACGCAGTATTTT. Protein: CASSFHRRSTDTQYF.

A few counts support this clonotype. The chain links TRBV4-1 to TRBJ1-3, with 7 bases matching TRBD1. The junction had 6 bases not matched to a gene; V was cut back by 3 bases and J by 4 bases. The CDR3 totals 15 residues. Germline CDR1 is MGHRA and CDR2 is YSYEKL. The CDR3 here is CASSHIRDRGNTIYF. CDR3 nucleotides: TGCGCCAGCAGCCATATCCGGGACAGAGGAAACACCATATATTTT.

This clonotype was recorded at least ten times. The DNA of the CDR3 is TGCGCCAGCAGCTTGGACAGGGCCCAGTACTTC. It is translated as CASSLDRAQYF. The chain is built from TRBV5-1 and TRBJ2-5; weak D call: TRBD1 (6 bases). The CDR3 runs 11 residues. Trimming left V 0 bases short and J 9 bases short, with 6 bases between. From germline, CDR1 is SGHRS and CDR2 YFSETQ.

The chain couples TRBV12-3 or TRBV12-4 to TRBJ2-2; D remains unclear. The CDR3 runs to 14 residues. Trimming pared 8 bases from V and 6 bases from J, leaving 16 bases between. The CDR3 bases are TGTGCCAGCGAACTCACGGTAGGGTCCGGGGAGCTGTTTTTT. Protein product: CASELTVGSGELFF.

This clonotype showed up many times. The chain carries TRBV12-3 or TRBV12-4 and TRBJ2-7, with 8 positions matching TRBD2. This CDR3 comprises 16 residues. V lost 4 bases to trimming and J lost 2 bases; unmatched junction nucleotides: 10. The CDR3 nucleotides read TGTGCCAGCAGTTCCGGGGGGGGCCCCGGGACCTACGAGCAGTACTTC. Residues: CASSSGGGPGTYEQYF.

This clonotype was recorded a few times. The CDR3 spells CASSRAGDSPLHF. The CDR3 DNA reads TGTGCCAGCAGCCGGGCAGGCGACTCACCCCTCCACTTT. The chain carries TRBV3-1 and TRBJ1-6; no clear D gene. Germline V CDR1 and CDR2: LGHDT, YNNKEL (reference sequence). The CDR3 is made up of 13 amino acids. V was trimmed by 4 bases and J by 10 bases, leaving 11 bases between them.

This clonotype occurred a few times. The rearrangement links TRBV27 to TRBJ1-1, with D possibly TRBD1 on 5 matching bases. V lost 3 bases, J lost 10 bases, and 12 bases lay in between. CDR3 size: 12 residues. Per the germline V gene, CDR1 is MNHEY and CDR2 is SMNVEV (reference sequence). The CDR3 region is CASSFNRGPAFF. CDR3 nucleotide sequence: TGTGCCAGCAGTTTCAATCGGGGACCAGCTTTCTTT.

The chain is built from TRBV6-1 and TRBJ1-2; 7 bases fit TRBD1. This CDR3 region has 13 residues. V shed 6 bases, J shed 3 bases, and the junction held 4 bases outside the gene matches. Germline CDR1 reads MNHNS; CDR2 reads SASEGT. CDR3 loop: CASRFTGDYGYTF. The CDR3, as DNA: TGTGCCAGCAGATTCACAGGGGACTATGGCTACACCTTC.

The CDR3 reads CASSLNGLHPTFVSYEQYF. The CDR3, as DNA: TGTGCCAGCAGCTTAAATGGACTCCACCCTACTTTTGTCTCCTACGAGCAGTACTTC. The chain uses TRBV11-1 and TRBJ2-7; a weak D match, TRBD2 (5 bases). This CDR3 spans 19 amino acids. The V and J ends lost 2 bases and 0 bases respectively, with 23 bases between them. Germline CDR1 is SGHAT and CDR2 is FQDESV (reference sequence).

The sample holds many counts of this clonotype. CDR3 region: CASSSRPTGGNTGELFF. The CDR3 DNA is TGTGCCAGCAGTTCACGGCCTACAGGCGGGAACACCGGGGAGCTGTTTTTT. The chain has TRBV6-5 and TRBJ2-2, with D possibly TRBD1 on 5 matching bases. The germline CDR1 and CDR2 sequences are MNHEY and SVGAGI. V lost 4 bases, J lost 1 base, and 16 bases lay in between. The CDR3 length is 17 residues.

This clonotype was seen at least ten times. V and J are TRBV5-1 and TRBJ1-6, with 9 bases lining up with TRBD1. With 5 bases clipped from V and 4 bases from J, the junction kept 7 bases outside the gene matches. CDR3 size: 16 residues. Germline V gene lookup returns CDR1 SGHRS and CDR2 YFSETQ. DNA for the CDR3: TGCGCCAGCAGTCTGAGGGGGACAGGGTATAATTCACCCCTCCACTTT. Translated, it gives CASSLRGTGYNSPLHF. Variable domain in full (rest from reference TRBV5-1 and TRBJ1-6): KAGVTQTPRYLIKTRGQQVTLSCSPISGHRSVSWYQQTPGQGLQFLFEYFSETQRNKGNFPGRFSGRQFSNSRSEMNVSTLELGDSALYLCASSLRGTGYNSPLHFGNGTRLTVT.

The rearrangement uses TRBV20-1 and TRBJ1-1; D is unclear. Germline V gives CDR1 DFQATT, CDR2 SNEGSKA (reference sequence). Trimming took 5 bases from V and 1 from J, leaving 17 bases between them. This CDR3 has 15 amino acids. CDR3 coding DNA: TGCAGTGCTGGATCCGTCGAGGGTCCGAACACTGAAGCTTTCTTT. Translated, it gives CSAGSVEGPNTEAFF.

This clonotype was seen ten or more times. V and J are TRBV2 and TRBJ2-4, with TRBD2 matching over 10 bases. Germline V gene data show CDR1 as SNHLY and CDR2 as FYNNEI. There are 16 residues in the CDR3. Trimming cost V 5 bases and J 1 base; bases outside gene matches: 5. The CDR3 DNA follows: TGTGCCAGCAGTAGGACTAGCGGAGGCGCCAAAAACATTCAGTACTTC. Its protein product is CASSRTSGGAKNIQYF.

There are many counts of this clonotype. V and J are TRBV6-1 and TRBJ2-5, with D possibly being TRBD2 (7 bases). From germline, CDR1 is MNHNS and CDR2 SASEGT. Trimming left V 3 bases short and J 5 bases short, with 13 bases between. CDR3 size: 14 residues. CDR3 nucleotide sequence: TGTGCCAGCAGTGAGCCAGGGGAGGGGGAGACCCAGTACTTC. This sequence encodes CASSEPGEGETQYF.

The chain links TRBV2 to TRBJ2-5; 11 positions agree with TRBD1. Germline V gives CDR1 SNHLY, CDR2 FYNNEI. The CDR3 length is 13 residues. With V trimmed by 7 bases and J by 9 bases, 7 bases remained unmatched. CDR3 sequence (DNA): TGTGCCAGCAATTCCGGGACAGGGGGGGCCCAGTACTTC. Its protein product is CASNSGTGGAQYF.

This clonotype was seen at least ten times. In DNA, the CDR3 is TGTGCCAGCAGGGACGGCTCCTATAATTCACCCCTCCACTTT. Translated: CASRDGSYNSPLHF. The chain links TRBV6-1 to TRBJ1-6; D gene uncertain. The CDR3 loop spans 14 amino acids. The germline V gene encodes CDR1 MNHNS and CDR2 SASEGT. V was pared by 6 bases and J by 0 bases, with 6 bases between.

Many counts were recorded for this clonotype. The CDR3: CSARDPKGFYEQYF. The CDR3 nucleotides are TGCAGTGCTAGAGATCCGAAGGGGTTCTACGAGCAGTACTTC. The chain carries TRBV20-1 and TRBJ2-7, with a weak D call TRBD1 (5 bases). Germline V gives CDR1 DFQATT, CDR2 SNEGSKA (reference sequence). The CDR3 has 14 amino acids. The germline V and J ends were trimmed by 0 bases and 3 bases, with 12 bases remaining between them.

There are many counts of this clonotype. The V gene is TRBV19, the J gene TRBJ1-6, with unresolved D. Germline values: CDR1 LNHDA, CDR2 SQIVND (reference sequence). Trimming took 3 bases from V and 10 from J, leaving 10 bases between them. There are 13 residues in the CDR3. The CDR3 spells CASSIYPGSPLHF. The CDR3 region has the DNA TGTGCCAGTAGTATCTACCCCGGCTCACCCCTCCACTTT.

For this clonotype: This may arise from a read error, as a much more abundant clone is one base away. This rearrangement joins TRBV11-2 to TRBJ2-2; a weak D match, TRBD1 (5 bases). The CDR3 spans 15 residues. CDR1 is SGHAT, CDR2 FQNNGV, per germline. The CDR3 loop reads CASSTPQGSYLEPFF. The DNA for the CDR3 is TGTGCCAGCAGCACTCCCCAGGGATCGTACCTGGAGCCGTTTTTT. Combining the CDR3 with reference TRBV11-2 and TRBJ2-2 gives the whole variable domain EAGVAQSPRYKIIEKRQSVAFWCNPISGHATLYWYQQILGQGPKLLIQFQNNGVVDDSQLPKDRFSAERLKGVDSTLKIQPAKLEDSAVYLCASSTPQGSYLEPFFGEGSRLTVL.

This clonotype was detected ten times or more. V is TRBV27 and J is TRBJ1-1, with 7 bases that match TRBD1. V gave up 5 bases and J gave up 5 bases; unmatched junction bases: 8. Germline CDR1 and CDR2: MNHEY and SMNVEV (reference sequence). The CDR3 has 14 amino acids. The CDR3: CASSGGGGWTEAFF. DNA of the CDR3: TGTGCCAGCAGTGGGGGAGGGGGCTGGACTGAAGCTTTCTTT.

The gene calls are TRBV28 and TRBJ1-1, with D possibly matching TRBD1 (6 bases). This CDR3 region has 11 residues. Trimming removed 7 bases at V and 8 bases at J, with 11 bases between. Germline-derived CDR1 and CDR2 are MDHEN and SYDVKM. The CDR3 region is CASIRGLEAFF. The CDR3, as DNA: TGTGCCAGCATCAGGGGACTGGAAGCTTTCTTT.

The table lists this clonotype with many counts. CDR3 coding DNA: TGTGCCAGCAGTTACCCCCCCAGTTGGGATCCCTCCTACGAGCAGTACTTC. Its translation: CASSYPPSWDPSYEQYF. The rearrangement links TRBV6-5 to TRBJ2-7; no definite D call. CDR3 size: 17 residues. Looked up from germline, CDR1 is MNHEY and CDR2 is SVGAGI. V was pared by 2 bases and J by 0 bases, with 17 bases between.

The sample holds many counts of this clonotype. The rearrangement uses TRBV29-1 and TRBJ2-6; D unclear. V lost 4 bases and J 0 bases, leaving 7 bases between the germline ends. CDR1 and CDR2 from the germline V gene are SQVTM and ANQGSEA. This CDR3 has 14 amino acids. Here the CDR3 reads CSVGVDSGANVLTF. In DNA, the CDR3 is TGCAGCGTTGGGGTAGACTCTGGGGCCAACGTCCTGACTTTC. The variable domain in full, completed from reference TRBV29-1 and TRBJ2-6, reads SAVISQKPSRDICQRGTSLTIQCQVDSQVTMMFWYRQQPGQSLTLIATANQGSEATYESGFVIDKFPISRPNLTFSTLTVSNMSPEDSSIYLCSVGVDSGANVLTFGAGSRLTVL.

The gene calls are TRBV29-1 and TRBJ1-3, with D unclear. V was trimmed by 7 bases and J by 0 bases, leaving 13 bases between them. The CDR3 is 14 residues long. Germline V gives CDR1 SQVTM, CDR2 ANQGSEA. CDR3 DNA sequence: TGCAGCGGAACCACCTGGGACTCTGGAAACACCATATATTTT. Amino acid sequence: CSGTTWDSGNTIYF.

This clonotype was observed at least ten times. As DNA, the CDR3 is TGTGCCAGCTCACCCGGACTAGCGGGCTCCTACGAGCAGTACTTC. This sequence encodes CASSPGLAGSYEQYF. The genes are TRBV18 and TRBJ2-7, with 11 bases that match TRBD2. The CDR3 totals 15 residues. The germline CDR1 and CDR2 sequences are KGHSH and LQKENI. The J segment lost 0 bases and the V segment lost 3 bases, leaving 1 base of the junction unmatched.

This clonotype was counted ten times or more. The chain employs TRBV12-3 or TRBV12-4 and TRBJ2-3; D is undetermined. The CDR3 runs 15 residues. The V end lost 3 bases, the J end lost 3 bases, and 13 bases lay between the germline ends. DNA for the CDR3: TGTGCCAGCAGTTTGGCAGGCCCGAAAACAGATACGCAGTATTTT. Its translation is CASSLAGPKTDTQYF.